These 24 T cell receptor delta chains were sequenced from one sample in a study of gamma-delta chains in newborns, infants, children. TCRdb reprocessed the reads using CATT. This table holds about 6,900 delta-chain clones, around 11% found once. Sample: blood. The source is a child who was a newborn, infant or young child, either healthy, febrile or measles-vaccinated (not recorded which).

The rearrangement links TRDV2 to TRDJ1; 9 bases are shared with TRDD3. CDR3 length: 18 residues. V trimming: 3 bases; J trimming: 0 bases; junction bases outside the gene matches: 13. Germline V gene data show CDR1 as GEAIGNYY and CDR2 as EKD. The CDR3 is CACDPIPVLGEDTDKLIF. CDR3 in DNA: TGTGCCTGTGACCCGATTCCTGTACTGGGGGAGGACACCGATAAACTCATCTTT.

V usage is TRDV2 and J usage is TRDJ1; 8 nucleotides align to TRDD3. Per the germline V gene, CDR1 is GEAIGNYY and CDR2 is EKD. With V trimmed by 2 bases and J by 7 bases, 35 bases remained unmatched. This CDR3 has 23 residues. CDR3 in DNA: TGTGCCTGTGACAACGTAGGTACTGGGGGTCCTGGAGGGTCCACCCTCCAACCTCTTAAACTCATCTTT. Translation gives CACDNVGTGGPGGSTLQPLKLIF.

This clone was observed a handful of times. TCRdb's protein for this DNA is that of a much larger clone and differs from the translation at residue 3, likely a read error; the protein shown is the DNA translation. The rearrangement joins TRDV2 to TRDJ1, with TRDD3 identical over 12 bases. The germline V gene has CDR1 GEAIGNYY and CDR2 EKD. The CDR3 is 16 residues long. In nucleotides, the CDR3 is TGTGCCCGTGACACCCTGGGGGATACGAACACCGATAAACTCATCTTT. Its protein product is CARDTLGDTNTDKLIF.

As for this clone: One end of the junction does not line up with germline, which may come from a read error. The chain recombines TRDV2 with TRDJ1; TRDD3 is a possible D gene (6 bases). CDR1 GEAIGNYY and CDR2 EKD come from the germline V gene. CDR3 length: 15 residues. The CDR3, as DNA: TGTGCCTGTGACGGCCTGGGGACCTACACTGATAAACTCACCTTT. It is translated as CACDGLGTYTDKLTF.

V and J are TRDV2 and TRDJ1; 13 positions agree with TRDD3. TCRdb records no J gene; here it was assigned by comparing the DNA to germline. The CDR3 length is 17 residues. Germline trimming cut 2 bases from V and 1 base from J; bases unmatched to any gene: 6. Germline V gene sequence: CDR1 GEAIGNYY, CDR2 EKD. The CDR3 region is CACDILGDTLVTDKLIF. CDR3 in DNA: TGTGCCTGTGACATACTGGGGGATACGCTCGTCACCGATAAACTCATCTTT.

This clone was observed a handful of times. The chain couples TRDV2 to TRDJ3; 13 nucleotides align to TRDD3. Germline V gives CDR1 GEAIGNYY, CDR2 EKD. CDR3 size: 22 residues. V trimming: 3 bases; J trimming: 2 bases; junction bases outside the gene matches: 15. CDR3 bases: TGTGCCTGTGACGCCGTACTGGGGGATACGCCGACCAACGCCTGGGACACCCGACAGATGTTTTTC. Its protein is CACDAVLGDTPTNAWDTRQMFF.

The chain links TRDV2 to TRDJ1; D is unclear. This CDR3 has 13 amino acids. Trimming cost V 3 bases and J 4 bases, with 11 bases left between them. Germline loops: CDR1 GEAIGNYY, CDR2 EKD. CDR3: CACDPTHIDKLIF. The CDR3, as DNA: TGTGCCTGTGACCCGACACACATCGATAAACTCATCTTT.

Concerning this clone: This may be a read error: a much more frequent sequence differs by one nucleotide. Other DNA sequences in this sample translate to the same CDR3. This chain connects TRDV2 to TRDJ1; D ambiguous. This CDR3 contains 15 residues. Trimming removed 3 bases at V and 1 base at J, with 14 bases between. Germline V gene data show CDR1 as GEAIGNYY and CDR2 as EKD. CDR3 loop: CACDPLVGVTDKLIF. The CDR3 DNA is TGTGCCTGTGACCCCCTCGTTGGCGTCACCGATAAACTCATCTTT.

This clone has only a few counts. TCRdb's listed protein matches a much larger clone and diverges from this DNA's translation at residue 5, likely through a read error; the protein shown comes from the DNA. This sequence joins TRDV2 and TRDJ1; D uncertain. The CDR3 contains 15 residues. Germline V gene sequence: CDR1 GEAIGNYY, CDR2 EKD. The ends were cut back, 3 bases at V and 4 bases at J, with 17 bases in the middle. CDR3: CACDPVDSPSDKLIF. Written as DNA, the CDR3 is TGTGCCTGTGACCCGGTCGATTCCCCGAGCGATAAACTCATCTTT.

The genes are TRDV2 and TRDJ1, with TRDD3 matching 7 bases. V shed 2 bases and J 3 bases; nucleotides not matched to a gene: 8. This CDR3 spans 15 amino acids. CDR1 GEAIGNYY and CDR2 EKD come from the germline V gene. The CDR3 region has the DNA TGTGCCTGTGACATATTGGGGGAAGAATCCGATAAACTCATCTTT. Amino acids: CACDILGEESDKLIF.

V is TRDV2 and J is TRDJ3, with 8 bases lining up with TRDD3. CDR1 and CDR2 from the germline V gene are GEAIGNYY and EKD. V trimming: 1 base; J trimming: 2 bases; junction bases outside the gene matches: 6. The length of the CDR3 is 18 residues. The CDR3 sequence is CACDTLGDATWDTRQMFF. In DNA, the CDR3 is TGTGCCTGTGACACGCTGGGGGACGCCACCTGGGACACCCGACAGATGTTTTTC.

This clone was detected a few times. The chain carries TRDV2 and TRDJ1; 10 nucleotides match TRDD3. The CDR3 is 18 residues long. Germline-derived CDR1 and CDR2 are GEAIGNYY and EKD. Unmatched junction bases numbered 9, after V lost 0 bases and J lost 0 bases. This CDR3 reads CACDTLGGYARDTDKLIF. CDR3 DNA: TGTGCCTGTGACACCCTAGGGGGATACGCGCGGGACACCGATAAACTCATCTTT.

This clone has only a few counts. The chain has TRDV2 and TRDJ1; D is possibly TRDD3 (5 bases). V lost 3 bases, J lost 6 bases, and 16 bases lay in between. This CDR3 has 14 residues. Germline V gives CDR1 GEAIGNYY, CDR2 EKD. The DNA of the CDR3 is TGTGCCTGTGACGGGATCTCAGAGCGGCATAAACTCATCTTT. It specifies CACDGISERHKLIF.

This clone was found a few times. A read error is likely here: a far larger clone is one base away. The chain joins TRDV2 to TRDJ1; 9 positions agree with TRDD3. This CDR3 comprises 14 residues. CDR1 is GEAIGNYY and CDR2 is EKD in the germline V gene. As DNA, the CDR3 is TGTGCCTGTGACATACTGGGGGACACCGATGAACTCATCTTT. Translation: CACDILGDTDELIF.

Regarding this clone: The same CDR3 can be traced to other DNA sequences in this sample. The chain has TRDV2 and TRDJ1; 9 positions match TRDD3. Germline V lookup: CDR1 GEAIGNYY, CDR2 EKD. The CDR3 contains 17 residues. V lost 1 base, J lost 0 bases, and 8 bases stayed unmatched. The CDR3 coding sequence is TGTGCCTGTGACACTTGGGGGGATACAGGAGACACCGATAAACTCATCTTT. It yields the protein CACDTWGDTGDTDKLIF.

Details on this clone: The same CDR3 can be traced to other DNA sequences in this sample. The chain couples TRDV2 to TRDJ1, with 8 bases that match TRDD3. CDR3 size: 16 residues. The J segment lost 0 bases and the V segment lost 4 bases, leaving 9 bases of the junction unmatched. CDR1 and CDR2 (germline): GEAIGNYY, EKD. CDR3 in amino acids: CACDGLGASYTDKLIF. CDR3 DNA: TGTGCCTGTGATGGACTGGGGGCCTCGTACACCGATAAACTCATCTTT.

By share, this clone ranks as medium-sized. The identical CDR3 is also encoded by other nucleotide sequences in the sample. This sequence joins TRDV2 and TRDJ1; tentative D call: TRDD3 (6 bases). Trimming stripped 2 bases from V and 0 bases from J, with 9 bases between. This CDR3 spans 14 amino acids. Germline loops: CDR1 GEAIGNYY, CDR2 EKD. The CDR3 reads CACDIVGDTDKLIF. CDR3 bases: TGTGCCTGTGACATCGTGGGGGACACCGATAAACTCATCTTT.

This clone turned up a few times. V and J are TRDV2 and TRDJ1, with D maybe TRDD3 (5 bases). V was cut by 0 bases and J by 3 bases, with 16 bases left in between. CDR1 and CDR2 from the germline V gene are GEAIGNYY and EKD. CDR3 length: 16 residues. The chain's CDR3 is CACDTVGTPVSDKLIF. CDR3 nucleotide sequence: TGTGCCTGTGACACCGTGGGGACGCCTGTCTCCGATAAACTCATCTTT.

The called J gene is TRDJ1, whereas the V gene has no call. This CDR3 region has 16 residues. This CDR3 is CACDTLVPHNADKLIF. The DNA for the CDR3 is TGTGCCTGTGACACTCTGGTTCCTCATAACGCCGATAAACTCATCTTT.

In the case of this clone: An end of the junction does not agree with germline; a read error may underlie this. The chain is built from TRDV2 and TRDJ1, with 12 bases that match TRDD3. TCRdb leaves out the J gene; it was filled in here by matching the DNA to germline. Germline V gene data show CDR1 as GEAIGNYY and CDR2 as EKD. The CDR3 is 16 residues long. CDR3 residues: CAWDSVLGDTTQKLIF. In DNA, the CDR3 is TGCGCCTGGGACTCGGTACTGGGGGATACAACCCAAAAACTCATCTTT.

The V gene is TRDV2, the J gene TRDJ1, with 11 bases that match TRDD3. Losses at the gene ends were 0 bases for V and 4 bases for J; bases not matched to a gene: 3. The CDR3 length is 15 residues. CDR1 GEAIGNYY and CDR2 EKD come from the germline V gene. CDR3 in DNA: TGTGCCTGTGACACCGTGGGGGATACGGGCGATAAACTCATCTTT. This gives the protein CACDTVGDTGDKLIF.

This clone was seen a handful of times. The chain links TRDV2 to TRDJ1; 9 bases agree with TRDD3. The germline CDR1 and CDR2 sequences are GEAIGNYY and EKD. This CDR3 spans 15 amino acids. V lost 2 bases, J lost 3 bases, and 6 bases stayed unmatched. This CDR3 reads CACDKLGEQSDKLIF. As DNA, the CDR3 is TGTGCCTGTGACAAACTGGGGGAACAATCCGATAAACTCATCTTT.

As to this clone: A read error may explain this, as a much larger clone is one base away. The V call is TRDV2, the J call TRDJ1; 8 nucleotides align to TRDD3. The germline V gene encodes CDR1 GEAIGNYY and CDR2 EKD. The V gene end was trimmed by 5 bases and the J gene end by 4 bases; junction bases not matched to a gene: 8. This CDR3 spans 14 amino acids. Here the CDR3 DNA reads TGTGCCTGTGGCGAAACTGGGGGCCGCGATAAACTCATCTTT. This sequence encodes CACGETGGRDKLIF.

The chain couples TRDV2 to TRDJ1; D is perhaps TRDD3 (6 bases). Since TCRdb gives no J gene, matching the DNA to germline was used here to assign it. Trimming stripped 3 bases from V and 3 bases from J, with 13 bases between. This CDR3 has 14 residues. Germline CDR1 GEAIGNYY, CDR2 EKD. This CDR3 reads CACDGIKEADKLIF. As DNA, the CDR3 is TGTGCCTGTGACGGGATAAAGGAGGCCGATAAACTCATCTTT.